The 2 T cell receptor beta chains listed next were all sequenced from one sample in a study of T cell clonality in common variable immunodeficiency. Measured with immunoSEQ multiplex PCR; TCRdb has only the in-frame clones, and not every one. Recorded here are fewer than 75,000 clones, none singletons. The sequencing sample was made of peripheral blood mononuclear cells. The receptors come from a person aged 18-70 years in good health.

This clone was observed at least ten times. The CDR3 goes on 3 residues after the read ends, and that part is filled in from the germline J gene. The rearrangement uses TRBV20-1 and TRBJ2-3, with 11 bases aligning to TRBD2. Germline V CDR1 and CDR2: DFQATT, SNEGSKA (reference sequence). After removal of 0 bases from V and 1 base from J, the junction contained 3 bases not matched to a gene. The CDR3 totals 16 residues. CDR3 amino acids: CSARDPGLAGTDTQYF. CDR3 bases read: TGCAGTGCTAGAGACCCGGGACTAGCGGGCACAGATACG.

This clone was counted at least ten times. The read halts 3 residues ahead of the CDR3 end, with the missing end drawn from the germline J gene. The chain carries TRBV6-1 and TRBJ1-1; D possibly corresponds to TRBD1 (5 bases). The CDR3 consists of 15 residues. In germline, CDR1 is MNHNS, CDR2 SASEGT. The germline V and J ends were trimmed by 4 bases and 0 bases, with 12 bases remaining between them. The CDR3 loop is CASSGRAPVNTEAFF. The covered CDR3 bases are TGTGCCAGCAGTGGCAGGGCCCCGGTGAACACTGAA.